Below, 22 T cell receptor beta chains from the same sample are listed, as sequenced in a study of blood T cell repertoires in COVID-19. The data were produced by immunoSEQ multiplex PCR, yet TCRdb's version contains in-frame clones alone and is incomplete. The data contain fewer than 120,000 clones, 76% of them singletons. The sample was peripheral blood. The receptor source for this set is a woman older than 75 with acute or convalescent COVID-19.

The table lists this clone with a few counts. V gene TRBV12-3 or TRBV12-4 combines with J gene TRBJ1-1; a possible D gene is TRBD1 (6 bases). The CDR3 is 13 amino acids. V lost 6 bases and J 9 bases, leaving 17 bases between the germline ends. The CDR3 nucleotides are TGTGCCAGCAGCCTAGACAGGCCCCAACAAGCTTTCTTT. Translated: CASSLDRPQQAFF.

This clone was seen once. The chain carries TRBV29-1 and TRBJ2-3, with 9 bases lining up with TRBD2. CDR1 is SQVTM and CDR2 is ANQGSEA in the germline V gene. CDR3 length: 14 residues. Trimming cost V 4 bases and J 3 bases; bases outside gene matches: 5. Written as DNA, the CDR3 is TGCAGCGTTGCTCAGACTAGCGGTACAGATACGCAGTATTTT. It translates to CSVAQTSGTDTQYF.

The chain is built from TRBV7-2 and TRBJ1-2; the D is unclear. The CDR3 sequence is 15 residues long. Deletions cut 0 bases from V and 7 bases from J, with 15 bases between. In germline, CDR1 is SGHTA, CDR2 FQGNSA. The chain's CDR3 is CASSLAGLTLGGYTF. CDR3 sequence (DNA): TGTGCCAGCAGCTTAGCCGGACTCACTCTGGGTGGCTACACCTTC.

The V gene is TRBV2, the J gene TRBJ1-5; 8 positions match TRBD1. The CDR3 extends over 15 amino acids. V was pared by 4 bases and J by 7 bases, with 9 bases of the junction left unmatched. The germline V gene has CDR1 SNHLY and CDR2 FYNNEI. CDR3 protein: CASSGQAGGGQPQHF. CDR3 coding DNA: TGTGCCAGCAGTGGACAGGCAGGGGGCGGCCAGCCCCAGCATTTT.

The J gene is TRBJ1-2, the V gene TRBV18; D perhaps matches TRBD1 (5 bases). The CDR3 loop spans 20 amino acids. CDR1 and CDR2 (germline): KGHSH, LQKENI. The ends were cut back, 3 bases at V and 0 bases at J, with 26 bases in the middle. The CDR3 protein is CASSPIDIWGPGGANYGYTF. CDR3 in DNA: TGTGCCAGCTCACCTATCGACATCTGGGGTCCGGGGGGAGCTAACTATGGCTACACCTTC.

The chain employs TRBV6-5 and TRBJ1-3, with D tentatively TRBD1 (6 bases). Germline lookup yields CDR1 MNHEY and CDR2 SVGAGI. The length of the CDR3 is 14 residues. V was shortened by 11 bases and J by 0 bases, with 14 bases between the two germline ends. CDR3 DNA: TGTGCCGCCAACCCAGGGGCCTCTGGAAACACCATATATTTT. As protein: CAANPGASGNTIYF.

This chain joins TRBV10-1 and TRBJ2-7, with TRBD1 identical over 7 bases. J lost 0 bases, V lost 5 bases, and 7 bases had no gene match. Germline V lookup: CDR1 WNHNN, CDR2 SYGVQD (reference sequence). The CDR3 loop spans 15 amino acids. CDR3 nucleotides: TGCGCCAGCAGTCCCCGGGACAGCCTCTCCTACGAGCAGTACTTC. Protein sequence: CASSPRDSLSYEQYF.

This clone has just a few counts. The J gene is TRBJ2-7, the V gene TRBV4-2, with D unresolved. Germline V gene data show CDR1 as LGHNA and CDR2 as YNFKEQ. V lost 0 bases and J 0 bases, leaving 6 bases between the germline ends. CDR3 length equals 14 residues. The CDR3 is CASSQDTSSYEQYF. In nucleotides, the CDR3 is TGTGCCAGCAGCCAAGATACAAGCTCCTACGAGCAGTACTTC.

The chain is built from TRBV19 and TRBJ2-6; 12 nucleotides match TRBD2. V dropped 7 bases and J dropped 0; count of bases not matched to a gene: 7. The germline V gene has CDR1 LNHDA and CDR2 SQIVND (reference sequence). The CDR3 covers 18 residues. The CDR3, as DNA: TGTGCCAGTATGCTAGGACTAGCGGGGCCCTCTGGGGCCAACGTCCTGACTTTC. It codes for CASMLGLAGPSGANVLTF.

There are a few counts of this clone. The chain couples TRBV7-3 to TRBJ1-2; the match to TRBD1 covers 9 bases. V was pared by 4 bases and J by 5 bases, with 5 bases of the junction left unmatched. CDR1 SGHTA and CDR2 FQGTGA come from the germline V gene. The CDR3 has 14 amino acids. CDR3 in DNA: TGTGCCAGCAGCTCTCAGACAGGGGGATATGGCTACACCTTC. This gives the protein CASSSQTGGYGYTF.

V is TRBV14 and J is TRBJ2-1; possibly TRBD2 for D (6 bases). Trimming took off 0 bases at V and 1 base at J, with 10 bases between the two ends. The CDR3 spans 16 residues. The V gene's germline CDR1 is SGHDN and CDR2 FVKESK. CDR3 coding DNA: TGTGCCAGCAGCCAAGATGGAGGGGCATCCTACAATGAGCAGTTCTTC. Its protein product is CASSQDGGASYNEQFF.

The sample holds a few counts of this clone. The V and J genes are TRBV5-1 and TRBJ2-7; tentative D call: TRBD1 (6 bases). Trimming removed 3 bases from V and 4 bases from J, with 17 bases in between. Germline V CDR1 and CDR2: SGHRS, YFSETQ. The CDR3 runs to 15 residues. CDR3: CASSSPGTQEYEQYF. In DNA form, the CDR3 reads TGCGCCAGCAGCTCGCCCGGGACACAAGAATACGAGCAGTACTTC.

This clone turned up a few times. As DNA, the CDR3 is TGTGCCAGCAGGCGGGACCCGAACTATGGCTACACCTTC. Residues: CASRRDPNYGYTF. The chain carries TRBV9 and TRBJ1-2; tentatively, D is TRBD1 (5 bases). With 5 bases removed from V and 2 bases from J, the gap between germline ends came to 10 bases. The germline V gene encodes CDR1 SGDLS and CDR2 YYNGEE. This CDR3 has 13 amino acids. Filled out from reference TRBV9 and TRBJ1-2, the complete variable domain reads DSGVTQTPKHLITATGQRVTLRCSPRSGDLSVYWYQQSLDQGLQFLIQYYNGEERAKGNILERFSAQQFPDLHSELNLSSLELGDSALYFCASRRDPNYGYTFGSGTRLTVV.

The chain carries TRBV6-5 and TRBJ2-7, with TRBD2 matching 11 bases. Germline V CDR1 and CDR2: MNHEY, SVGAGI. The CDR3 spans 16 residues. V shed 0 bases, J shed 2 bases, and the junction held 3 bases outside the gene matches. The CDR3 DNA reads TGTGCCAGCAGTTACTCGGGACTAGCGGAGCCCTACGAGCAGTACTTC. This codes for CASSYSGLAEPYEQYF.

This chain uses TRBV19 with TRBJ2-4, with TRBD1 matching over 7 bases. The V segment lost 5 bases and the J segment 8 bases; nucleotides outside the gene matches: 9. The germline V gene encodes CDR1 LNHDA and CDR2 SQIVND (reference sequence). CDR3 size: 14 residues. CDR3 nucleotide sequence: TGTGCCAGTAGTCCCCGACAGGGATCGGACATTCAGTACTTC. This codes for CASSPRQGSDIQYF.

This rearrangement joins TRBV29-1 to TRBJ2-7, with D hard to call. This CDR3 has 12 amino acids. CDR1 and CDR2 from the germline V gene are SQVTM and ANQGSEA. V lost 4 bases, J lost 3 bases, and 10 bases lay in between. CDR3 sequence reads: CSVGSSSYEQYF. CDR3 sequence (DNA): TGCAGCGTTGGGAGTAGCAGCTACGAGCAGTACTTC.

The CDR3 DNA follows: TGTGCCAGTAGTATAGAGGCAGGGGGCGTTGAAAAACTGTTTTTT. Translating gives CASSIEAGGVEKLFF. V usage is TRBV19 and J usage is TRBJ1-4; the match to TRBD1 covers 8 bases. Germline V gene sequence: CDR1 LNHDA, CDR2 SQIVND (reference sequence). V gave up 0 bases and J gave up 7 bases; unmatched junction bases: 4. The CDR3 runs 15 residues.

The chain links TRBV19 to TRBJ2-1; TRBD2 agrees at 10 bases. V trimming: 7 bases; J trimming: 10 bases; junction bases outside the gene matches: 10. Germline loops: CDR1 LNHDA, CDR2 SQIVND (reference sequence). CDR3 length: 14 residues. CDR3 bases: TGTGCCAGTACCCAAGCGGGAGGGCCCAGGGAGCAGTTCTTC. Its protein product is CASTQAGGPREQFF. Drawing the rest from reference TRBV19 and TRBJ2-1, the complete variable domain is DGGITQSPKYLFRKEGQNVTLSCEQNLNHDAMYWYRQDPGQGLRLIYYSQIVNDFQKGDIAEGYSVSREKKESFPLTVTSAQKNPTAFYLCASTQAGGPREQFFGPGTRLTVL.

This clone was observed a handful of times. The chain links TRBV2 to TRBJ1-6, with D unclear. With 11 bases removed from V and 5 bases from J, the gap between germline ends came to 10 bases. This CDR3 spans 12 amino acids. The germline gives CDR1 SNHLY, CDR2 FYNNEI. CDR3 DNA: TGTGCCGGTCGACAAGATAATTCACCCCTCCACTTT. As protein: CAGRQDNSPLHF.

This chain joins TRBV7-6 and TRBJ1-5, with TRBD1 as a possible D gene (6 bases). V lost 1 base and J 5 bases, leaving 9 bases between the germline ends. Germline V lookup: CDR1 SGHVS, CDR2 FNYEAQ. This CDR3 contains 14 residues. CDR3 nucleotide sequence: TGTGCCAGCAGCTTAGGGACAGCCTATCAGCCCCAGCATTTT. Protein sequence: CASSLGTAYQPQHF.

The J gene is TRBJ2-3, the V gene TRBV7-3, with TRBD2 identical over 9 bases. Losses at the gene ends were 2 bases for V and 14 bases for J; bases not matched to a gene: 17. The CDR3 extends over 16 amino acids. Germline CDR1 SGHTA, CDR2 FQGTGA. CDR3 bases: TGTGCCAGCAGCTTAGTAGCCCTCATGAGCGGGGGGTGGTCGTATTTT. Residues: CASSLVALMSGGWSYF.

The chain recombines TRBV5-4 with TRBJ2-4; 15 bases fit TRBD2. With 4 bases clipped from V and 3 bases from J, the junction kept 8 bases outside the gene matches. Germline CDR1 is SGHNT and CDR2 is YYREEE (reference sequence). The CDR3 length is 18 residues. CDR3 sequence reads: CASSPGTSGGQGKNIQYF. In DNA form, the CDR3 reads TGTGCCAGCAGCCCGGGGACTAGCGGGGGGCAGGGCAAAAACATTCAGTACTTC.